The 11 T cell receptor beta chains in this list originate from one sample, sequenced in a study of identical twins. TCRdb itself ran the 5' RACE reads through MiXCR, one entry per CDR3 protein. The table shows approximately 220,000 distinct CDR3 sequences, with 7.5% occurring only once. This same sample was also taken into another study, of yellow fever vaccine responses in identical twins.

Sequencing was carried out using memory (CD45RO+) T cells sorted from blood. Every receptor here comes from a woman aged 18 to 35 in good health.

CDR3: CASSFPGQGPETQYF. CDR3 coding DNA: TGCGCCAGCAGCTTCCCCGGACAGGGCCCAGAGACCCAGTACTTC. The V gene is TRBV5-1, the J gene TRBJ2-5; 8 nucleotides align to TRBD1. The CDR3 runs 15 residues. V shed 2 bases and J 4 bases; nucleotides not matched to a gene: 7. Per germline, CDR1 SGHRS and CDR2 YFSETQ.

At least ten counts were recorded for this clonotype. CDR3 protein: CASSRTTHGELFF. CDR3 nucleotides: TGTGCCAGCAGCCGAACTACCCACGGGGAGCTGTTTTTT. The chain couples TRBV3-1 to TRBJ2-2; no reliable D call. The germline CDR1 and CDR2 sequences are LGHDT and YNNKEL (reference sequence). V gave up 4 bases and J gave up 7 bases, with 10 bases separating them. This CDR3 is 13 amino acids long.

V gene TRBV6-1 combines with J gene TRBJ1-1, with no clear D. The CDR3 length is 15 residues. Germline-derived CDR1 and CDR2 are MNHNS and SASEGT. Trimming shortened V by 6 bases and J by 0 bases, and 14 bases separated the two germline ends. The chain's CDR3 is CASRSRGGVNTEAFF. CDR3 bases: TGTGCCAGCAGGAGCCGGGGAGGAGTGAACACTGAAGCTTTCTTT.

This clonotype was seen ten or more times. This rearrangement joins TRBV12-3 or TRBV12-4 to TRBJ2-7, with 14 bases matching TRBD2. The CDR3 length is 20 residues. V was clipped by 6 bases and J by 5 bases; unmatched bases: 21. CDR3 sequence: CASSPKTSGRAKFFSNEQYF. The CDR3 region has the DNA TGTGCCAGCAGCCCCAAGACTAGCGGGAGGGCAAAATTCTTTTCCAACGAGCAGTACTTC.

Details on this clonotype: Just one base apart from a much larger clone, this may be a read error. The genes are TRBV7-2 and TRBJ2-1; D uncertain. Looked up from germline, CDR1 is SGHTA and CDR2 is FQGNSA. This CDR3 has 12 residues. CDR3 region: CVSSLWIDEHFF. CDR3 bases: TGTGTCAGCAGCTTATGGATCGATGAGCACTTCTTC.

This clonotype was counted ten times or more. The chain links TRBV6-1 to TRBJ1-5, with 10 bases lining up with TRBD1. The CDR3 sequence is 14 residues long. CDR1 MNHNS and CDR2 SASEGT come from the germline V gene. The V and J ends lost 6 bases and 3 bases, in that order; junction bases with no gene match: 2. CDR3 coding DNA: TGTGCCAGCAGGGACAGGGGGACCAATCAGCCCCAGCATTTT. It translates to CASRDRGTNQPQHF.

The rearrangement uses TRBV12-5 and TRBJ2-7; D is perhaps TRBD2 (5 bases). The CDR3 has 12 residues. V dropped 3 bases and J dropped 2 bases, with 5 bases sitting between them. Germline V gene data show CDR1 as LGHNT and CDR2 as FRNRAP. The CDR3 DNA is TGTGCTAGTGGTTTCGGGACCTACGAGCAGTACTTC. The encoded protein is CASGFGTYEQYF.

The V gene is TRBV27, the J gene TRBJ2-6; TRBD1 agrees at 7 bases. The CDR3 contains 18 residues. The ends lost 8 bases at V and 0 bases at J; junction bases unmatched: 13. Germline V gene data show CDR1 as MNHEY and CDR2 as SMNVEV (reference sequence). This CDR3 reads CASGTGTVINSGANVLTF. CDR3 nucleotides: TGTGCCAGCGGAACCGGGACAGTCATCAACTCTGGGGCCAACGTCCTGACTTTC.

This clonotype was recorded many times. This chain links TRBV28 with TRBJ2-7, with TRBD1 matching 10 bases. V gave up 10 bases and J gave up 4 bases; unmatched junction bases: 7. Germline V gene data show CDR1 as MDHEN and CDR2 as SYDVKM. CDR3 size: 13 residues. The CDR3 DNA is TGTGCCACCTCGACAGGGGGCAAGTACGAGCAGTACTTC. Amino acids: CATSTGGKYEQYF.

The rearrangement joins TRBV10-2 to TRBJ1-6; possibly TRBD1 for D (6 bases). CDR1 WSHSY and CDR2 SAAADI come from the germline V gene. Trimming pared 4 bases from V and 9 bases from J, leaving 10 bases between. The length of the CDR3 is 13 residues. The CDR3 coding sequence is TGCGCCAGCAGTGTTGAGGGGGGTTCACCCCTCCACTTT. Amino acids: CASSVEGGSPLHF.

This chain connects TRBV5-1 to TRBJ2-1, with no clear D. The ends were cut back, 0 bases at V and 0 bases at J, with 7 bases in the middle. Per the germline V gene, CDR1 is SGHRS and CDR2 is YFSETQ. The CDR3 loop spans 15 amino acids. The DNA for the CDR3 is TGCGCCAGCAGCTTGGAATCGAGCTCCTACAATGAGCAGTTCTTC. This sequence encodes CASSLESSSYNEQFF.